The sequence of this T cell receptor beta chain was determined in a study of T cells in Graves' hyperthyroidism and ophthalmopathy. Study results and limitations: Stable hyperthyroidism and ophthalmopathy were separated using 13 V-J signatures.

Amplified TCR beta CDR3 regions came from RNA transcripts. Primed by the HTBI set, a first-round RT-PCR was run on the TCR CDR3. From the multiplex PCR reads, TCRdb called clonotypes with MiXCR, one entry per CDR3 protein. The data contain 660,000 or so distinct CDR3 sequences, 45% of them singletons. As concerns this clonotype: The antigen remains undetermined. One end of the junction varies from germline; a read error may be responsible.

Germline V lookup: CDR1 MGHDK, CDR2 SYGVNS. The CDR3 is 16 residues long. The clonotype originates from an adult man with Graves' disease, either hyperthyroidism or ophthalmopathy (not recorded which). The J gene is TRBJ1-6, the V gene TRBV25-1; weak D call: TRBD1 (6 bases). Sequenced: peripheral blood or thyroid tissue (not recorded which). CDR3 loop: CASSYSGGQYKSPLHF. CDR3 bases: TGTGCCAGCAGTTACTCGGGGGGGCAGTATAAGTCACCCCTCCACTTT.